This T cell receptor beta chain was captured by sequencing in a study of shared clonotypes between healthy human individuals. Study conclusions and caveats: A small donor pool kept down the genetic and exposure-history diversity that was represented.

TCRdb keeps only in-frame clones here, not all; method: immunoSEQ multiplex PCR. The sample lists about 1.1 million clones, approximately 80% occurring once. This CDR3 spans 17 amino acids. V was pared by 0 bases and J by 1 base, with 16 bases between. Germline V gives CDR1 SGDLS, CDR2 YYNGEE. On this clone itself: Its antigen is as yet unknown.

The specimen sequenced was memory CD4+ T cells from PBMCs. Sample subset: CD45RA-negative fraction. The rearrangement uses TRBV9 and TRBJ1-1; D is ambiguous. The origin of this receptor is a young man in good health. Some clones in this sample may be carry-over from other donors' samples. The CDR3 region has the DNA TGTGCCAGCAGCGTAGAGTTAGGGTTTGTTCCGAACACTGAAGCTTTCTTT. It yields the protein CASSVELGFVPNTEAFF. The full variable domain, with the rest looked up from reference TRBV9 and TRBJ1-1, is DSGVTQTPKHLITATGQRVTLRCSPRSGDLSVYWYQQSLDQGLQFLIQYYNGEERAKGNILERFSAQQFPDLHSELNLSSLELGDSALYFCASSVELGFVPNTEAFFGQGTRLTVV.